This entry features one T cell receptor beta chain sequence. Its target is not known. The germline gene is not matched at one end of the junction; a read error may be the cause. Method: immunoSEQ multiplex PCR; TCRdb's copy keeps in-frame clones and lacks some. The table has roughly 700,000 clones, roughly 88% seen once; the top ten hold around a third. The source of the sample is a study of shared clonotypes between healthy human individuals. This CDR3 is built from 15 residues. Germline V gene data show CDR1 as SGHRS and CDR2 as YFSETQ. The authors combined CD45RO+ cells with CCR7-negative CD45RA+ TemRA cells as CD8 memory. General observations from the study: Relative to memory subsets, naive subsets generally showed larger estimated richness.

V is TRBV5-1 and J is TRBJ2-7; D gene unclear. The TCR sequence derives from a man aged 18-30 years in good health. Some clones in this sample may be carry-over from other donors' samples. Material for sequencing was memory CD8+ T cells from PBMCs. As for subset: CD45RO+ cells pooled with CCR7-negative TemRA cells. The CDR3 DNA reads TGCGCCAGCAGGTTGGCAAGCCTAGGACCCTACGAGCAGTACTTC. Translated, it gives CASRLASLGPYEQYF.